The 17 T cell receptor beta chains below all came from one sample that was sequenced in a study of cytomegalovirus exposure and HLA in healthy donors. Primers for the PCR totalled 60 Vbeta and 13 Jbeta. Repertoires were generated with immunoSEQ multiplex PCR, while TCRdb's copy carries only in-frame clones and drops some. The sample contains about 130,000 clones, around 80% of which appear only once. The sample was PBMCs. The receptor source for this set is a young man in good health.

The rearrangement uses TRBV28 and TRBJ1-2; the D gene is possibly TRBD1 (5 bases). V was clipped by 1 base and J by 4 bases, with 10 bases between them. The CDR3 has 14 amino acids. Germline V gene sequence: CDR1 MDHEN, CDR2 SYDVKM. This chain's CDR3 is CASSLSPGRYGYTF. The CDR3, as DNA: TGTGCCAGCAGTTTATCCCCAGGGCGCTATGGCTACACCTTC.

V gene TRBV11-2 combines with J gene TRBJ2-7, with a tentative D call TRBD2 (6 bases). Germline-derived CDR1 and CDR2 are SGHAT and FQNNGV. V gave up 1 base and J gave up 2 bases, with 12 bases separating them. CDR3 length: 15 residues. In DNA, the CDR3 is TGTGCCAGCAGCTTAGTGTTCGGGAGAGCCTACGAGCAGTACTTC. Translating gives CASSLVFGRAYEQYF.

This chain uses TRBV5-4 with TRBJ2-1, with 9 nucleotides matching TRBD2. The ends lost 0 bases at V and 7 bases at J; junction bases unmatched: 5. Germline CDR1 reads SGHNT; CDR2 reads YYREEE (reference sequence). CDR3 length: 15 amino acids. CDR3 nucleotide sequence: TGTGCCAGCAGCTTGGCGGCTAGCGGGAATAATGAGCAGTTCTTC. It translates to CASSLAASGNNEQFF.

The chain employs TRBV6-6 and TRBJ2-2; 7 nucleotides match TRBD2. The CDR3 is 15 amino acids. CDR1 MNHNY and CDR2 SVGAGI come from the germline V gene (reference sequence). Losses at the gene ends were 4 bases for V and 2 bases for J; bases not matched to a gene: 4. This CDR3 is CASSWDYLNTGELFF. The CDR3 DNA reads as TGTGCCAGCAGTTGGGACTACCTAAACACCGGGGAGCTGTTTTTT.

This chain connects TRBV5-5 to TRBJ2-1; unclear D gene. The germline V gene has CDR1 SGHKS and CDR2 YYEKEE (reference sequence). V lost 0 bases and J lost 0, with 10 bases in between. This CDR3 spans 16 amino acids. The DNA of the CDR3 is TGTGCCAGCAGCTTGGGTGACACCCCCTCCTACAATGAGCAGTTCTTC. Its translation is CASSLGDTPSYNEQFF.

The chain employs TRBV23-1 and TRBJ2-7, with 11 bases aligning to TRBD2. TRBV23-1 has ORF status, its function being uncertain. CDR3 length equals 23 residues. Germline trimming cut 0 bases from V and 4 bases from J; bases unmatched to any gene: 26. The CDR3 reads CASSQSIVPLTLAGGPSLYEQYF. DNA of the CDR3: TGCGCCAGCAGTCAATCAATCGTTCCCCTGACCTTAGCGGGAGGGCCCTCCTTATACGAGCAGTACTTC.

The chain carries TRBV5-4 and TRBJ1-2; 8 nucleotides match TRBD1. The CDR3 consists of 13 residues. The germline gives CDR1 SGHNT, CDR2 YYREEE (reference sequence). The V segment lost 3 bases and the J segment 2 bases; nucleotides outside the gene matches: 0. In DNA form, the CDR3 reads TGTGCCAGCAGCTGGACAGGGAACTATGGCTACACCTTC. This encodes CASSWTGNYGYTF.

The chain employs TRBV25-1 and TRBJ1-1, with 9 bases identical to TRBD1. V dropped 8 bases and J dropped 1; count of bases not matched to a gene: 14. This CDR3 is built from 17 residues. Germline V CDR1 and CDR2: MGHDK, SYGVNS. CDR3 DNA: TGTGCCAGCCTACAAGGACAGGGGATGACGAAGAACACTGAAGCTTTCTTT. This translates into CASLQGQGMTKNTEAFF.

The CDR3 DNA reads as TGCAGCGTTGGCACTAGCGTTTACAATGAGCAGTTCTTC. Translation gives CSVGTSVYNEQFF. The V gene is TRBV29-1, the J gene TRBJ2-1, with 7 bases matching TRBD2. Germline loops: CDR1 SQVTM, CDR2 ANQGSEA. Trimming removed 4 bases from V and 4 bases from J; junction bases left unmatched: 4. This CDR3 has 13 amino acids.

This chain connects TRBV12-2 to TRBJ2-7; TRBD1, as called in the table, went unchecked against the DNA. TRBV12-2 is marked as a pseudogene. The CDR3 contains 18 residues. The CDR3 DNA reads TGTGCAAGTCGCTTAAGGGGCGGAGTACTTCTAAATTCCTACGAGCAGTACTTC. Translating it yields CASRLRGGVLLNSYEQYF.

The V call is TRBV29-1, the J call TRBJ1-4, with 9 bases aligning to TRBD1. Germline V CDR1 and CDR2: SQVTM, ANQGSEA. V shed 5 bases and J 8 bases; nucleotides not matched to a gene: 6. This CDR3 contains 13 residues. The CDR3 sequence: CSVRDRDREKLFF. CDR3 DNA sequence: TGCAGCGTTAGGGACAGGGATAGGGAAAAACTGTTTTTT.

The chain has TRBV6-1 and TRBJ2-2; 10 bases match TRBD1. With 8 bases clipped from V and 7 bases from J, the junction kept 7 bases outside the gene matches. This CDR3 has 14 amino acids. The germline V gene encodes CDR1 MNHNS and CDR2 SASEGT. The CDR3 sequence: CASADRGYVGELFF. The CDR3 DNA sequence: TGTGCCAGCGCGGACAGGGGGTATGTCGGGGAGCTGTTTTTT.

This rearrangement joins TRBV19 to TRBJ2-7, with TRBD2 identical over 8 bases. CDR1 is LNHDA, CDR2 SQIVND, per germline (reference sequence). The CDR3 is made up of 15 amino acids. Germline trimming cut 4 bases from V and 3 bases from J; bases unmatched to any gene: 8. The CDR3 DNA reads TGTGCCAGTAGTAAAGCGGGAGAAGACCACTACGAGCAGTACTTC. Its translation: CASSKAGEDHYEQYF.

The V and J genes are TRBV9 and TRBJ2-7, with a weak D call TRBD2 (5 bases). This CDR3 contains 13 residues. Germline V gives CDR1 SGDLS, CDR2 YYNGEE. Trimming stripped 3 bases from V and 6 bases from J, with 13 bases between. The CDR3 loop is CASSAPRGLEQYF. CDR3 bases: TGTGCCAGCAGCGCACCCCGCGGGCTCGAGCAGTACTTC.

V gene TRBV25-1 combines with J gene TRBJ1-1; 7 bases map to TRBD1. The CDR3 runs to 15 residues. Germline V lookup: CDR1 MGHDK, CDR2 SYGVNS. The J segment lost 1 base and the V segment lost 7 bases, leaving 9 bases of the junction unmatched. In DNA form, the CDR3 reads TGTGCCAGCATGCACAGGGGAAAGGAGAACACTGAAGCTTTCTTT. Its protein product is CASMHRGKENTEAFF. Full variable domain (rest looked up from reference TRBV25-1 and TRBJ1-1): EADIYQTPRYLVIGTGKKITLECSQTMGHDKMYWYQQDPGMELHLIHYSYGVNSTEKGDLSSESTVSRIRTEHFPLTLESARPSHTSQYLCASMHRGKENTEAFFGQGTRLTVV.

The chain links TRBV6-5 to TRBJ1-1; 7 positions match TRBD1. Germline CDR1 MNHEY, CDR2 SVGAGI. The CDR3 has 14 residues. The trim removed 7 bases at V and 6 bases at J, leaving 11 bases unmatched. CDR3 loop: CASTHLTGKPEAFF. CDR3 DNA sequence: TGTGCCAGCACACATTTGACAGGGAAGCCTGAAGCTTTCTTT.

The chain employs TRBV11-2 and TRBJ2-7, with a tentative D call TRBD1 (6 bases). The CDR3 runs 15 residues. Trimming took off 6 bases at V and 2 bases at J, with 17 bases between the two ends. The germline V gene has CDR1 SGHAT and CDR2 FQNNGV. The CDR3 sequence: CASRVTPGDPYEQYF. In DNA, the CDR3 is TGTGCCAGCAGGGTGACACCAGGGGATCCCTACGAGCAGTACTTC.